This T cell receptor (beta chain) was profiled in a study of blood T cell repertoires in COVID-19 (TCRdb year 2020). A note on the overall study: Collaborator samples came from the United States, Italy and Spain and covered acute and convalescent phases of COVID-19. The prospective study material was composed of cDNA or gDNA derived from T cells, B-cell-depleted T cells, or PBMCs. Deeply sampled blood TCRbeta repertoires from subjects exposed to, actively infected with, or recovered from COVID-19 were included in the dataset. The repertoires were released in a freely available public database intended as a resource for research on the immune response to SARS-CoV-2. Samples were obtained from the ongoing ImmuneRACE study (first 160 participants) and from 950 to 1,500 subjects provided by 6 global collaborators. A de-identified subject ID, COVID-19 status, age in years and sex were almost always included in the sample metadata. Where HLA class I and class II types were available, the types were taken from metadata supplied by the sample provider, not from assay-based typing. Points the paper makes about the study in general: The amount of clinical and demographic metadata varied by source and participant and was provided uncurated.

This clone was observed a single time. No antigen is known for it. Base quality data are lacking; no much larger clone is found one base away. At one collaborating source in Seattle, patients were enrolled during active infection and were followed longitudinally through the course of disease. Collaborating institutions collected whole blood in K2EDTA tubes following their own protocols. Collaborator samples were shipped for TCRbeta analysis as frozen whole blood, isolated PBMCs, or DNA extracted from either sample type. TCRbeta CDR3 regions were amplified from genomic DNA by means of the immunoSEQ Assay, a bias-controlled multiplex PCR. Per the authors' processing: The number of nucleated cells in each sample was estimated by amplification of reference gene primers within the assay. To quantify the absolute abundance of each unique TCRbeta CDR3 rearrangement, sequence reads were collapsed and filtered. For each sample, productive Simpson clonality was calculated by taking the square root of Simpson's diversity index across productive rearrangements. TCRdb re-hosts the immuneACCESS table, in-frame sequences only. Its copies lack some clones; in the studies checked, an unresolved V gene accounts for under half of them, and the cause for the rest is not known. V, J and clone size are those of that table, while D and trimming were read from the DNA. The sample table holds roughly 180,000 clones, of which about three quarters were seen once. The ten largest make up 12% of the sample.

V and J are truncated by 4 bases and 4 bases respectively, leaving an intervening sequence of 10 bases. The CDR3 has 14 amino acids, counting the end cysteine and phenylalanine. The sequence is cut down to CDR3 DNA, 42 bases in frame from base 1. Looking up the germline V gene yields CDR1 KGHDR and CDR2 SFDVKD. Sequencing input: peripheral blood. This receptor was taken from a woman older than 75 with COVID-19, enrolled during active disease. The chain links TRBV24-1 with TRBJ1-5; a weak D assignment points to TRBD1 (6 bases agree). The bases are TGTGCCACCAGTGAGGCAGGGGCAAATCAGCCCCAGCATTTT. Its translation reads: CATSEAGANQPQHF.